This T cell receptor beta chain was observed in a study of OX40 agonist ivuxolimab in advanced cancers. Study-wide results and limits: At 0.1-3.0 mg/kg, partial responders had clonal expansion among the lowest observed. Expanded peripheral T cells had an undetermined antigen specificity.

The CDR3 covers 14 residues. V was trimmed by 5 bases and J by 4 bases, leaving 14 bases between them. The germline V gene encodes CDR1 SGHVS and CDR2 FQNEAQ. Peripheral blood came from all dose cohorts at three timepoints. TCRdb keeps only in-frame clones here, not all; method: immunoSEQ multiplex PCR. The table has about 84,000 clones, 90% to 95% seen once. In the case of this clone: Its target is unknown.

Sequenced material: CD4+ or CD8+ T cells sorted from blood, taken in a trial of the OX40 agonist ivuxolimab. The rearrangement uses TRBV7-8 and TRBJ2-5; no definite D call. The clonotype was recovered from an adult with an advanced solid tumor such as melanoma, head and neck, liver or kidney cancer. The CDR3 sequence is CASSRSENLETQYF. The CDR3 DNA is TGTGCCAGCAGCCGATCAGAGAATTTAGAGACCCAGTACTTC.